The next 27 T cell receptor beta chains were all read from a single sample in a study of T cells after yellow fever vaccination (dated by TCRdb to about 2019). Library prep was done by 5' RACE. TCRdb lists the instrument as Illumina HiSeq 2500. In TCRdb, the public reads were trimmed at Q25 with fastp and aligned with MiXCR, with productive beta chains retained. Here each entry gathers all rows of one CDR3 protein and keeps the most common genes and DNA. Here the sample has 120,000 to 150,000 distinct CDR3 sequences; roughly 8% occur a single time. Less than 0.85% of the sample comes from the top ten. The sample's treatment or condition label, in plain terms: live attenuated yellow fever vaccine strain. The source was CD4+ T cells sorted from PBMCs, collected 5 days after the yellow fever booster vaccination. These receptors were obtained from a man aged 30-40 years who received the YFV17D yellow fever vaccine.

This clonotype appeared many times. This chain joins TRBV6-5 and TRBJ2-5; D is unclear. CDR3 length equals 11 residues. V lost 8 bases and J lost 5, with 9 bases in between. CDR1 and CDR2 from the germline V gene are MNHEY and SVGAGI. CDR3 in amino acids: CASAQGETQYF. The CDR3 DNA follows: TGTGCCAGCGCCCAAGGGGAGACCCAGTACTTC.

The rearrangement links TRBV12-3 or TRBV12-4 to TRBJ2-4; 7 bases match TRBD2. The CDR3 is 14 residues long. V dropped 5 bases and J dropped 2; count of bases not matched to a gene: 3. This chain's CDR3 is CASSGGGSKNIQYF. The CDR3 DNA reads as TGTGCCAGCAGTGGGGGGGGGTCCAAAAACATTCAGTACTTC.

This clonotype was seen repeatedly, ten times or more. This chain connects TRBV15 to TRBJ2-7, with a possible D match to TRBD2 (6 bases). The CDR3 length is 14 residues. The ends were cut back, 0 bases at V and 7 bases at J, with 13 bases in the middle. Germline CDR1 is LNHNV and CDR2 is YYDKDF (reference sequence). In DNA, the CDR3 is TGTGCCACCAGCAGAGAAGGTTGGGCGGGAGAGCAGTACTTC. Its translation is CATSREGWAGEQYF.

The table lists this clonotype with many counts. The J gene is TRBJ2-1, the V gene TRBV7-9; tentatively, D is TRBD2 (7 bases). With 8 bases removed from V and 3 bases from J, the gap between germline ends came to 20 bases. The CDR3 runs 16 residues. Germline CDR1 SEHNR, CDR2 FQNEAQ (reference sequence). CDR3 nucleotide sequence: TGTGCCAGCTGCCACGGGGGGACAAACTTCTACAATGAGCAGTTCTTC. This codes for CASCHGGTNFYNEQFF.

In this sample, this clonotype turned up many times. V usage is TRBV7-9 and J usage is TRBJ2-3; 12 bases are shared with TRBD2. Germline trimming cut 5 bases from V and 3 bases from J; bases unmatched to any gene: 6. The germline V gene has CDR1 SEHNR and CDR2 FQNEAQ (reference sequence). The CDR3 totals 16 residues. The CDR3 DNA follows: TGTGCCAGCAGCACCCAGACTAGCGGGAGAACAGATACGCAGTATTTT. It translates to CASSTQTSGRTDTQYF.

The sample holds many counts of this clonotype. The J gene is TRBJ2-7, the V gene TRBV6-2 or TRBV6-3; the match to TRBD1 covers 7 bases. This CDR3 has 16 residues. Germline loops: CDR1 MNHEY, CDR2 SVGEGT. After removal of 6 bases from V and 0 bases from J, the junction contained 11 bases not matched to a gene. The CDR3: CASRPAGGWSSYEQYF. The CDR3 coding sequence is TGTGCCAGCAGACCGGCAGGGGGATGGAGCTCCTACGAGCAGTACTTC.

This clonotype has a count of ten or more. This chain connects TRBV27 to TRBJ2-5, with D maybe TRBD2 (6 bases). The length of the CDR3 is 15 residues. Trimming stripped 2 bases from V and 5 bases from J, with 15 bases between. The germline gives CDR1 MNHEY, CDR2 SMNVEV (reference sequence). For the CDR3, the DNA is TGTGCCAGCAGTTTAGGAGGGACCCACGTTGAGACCCAGTACTTC. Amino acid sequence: CASSLGGTHVETQYF.

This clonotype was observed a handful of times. CDR3 nucleotides: TGCAGTGCTAGAGCCGGGGGGGTCGTGACAGATACGCAGTATTTT. It is translated as CSARAGGVVTDTQYF. The chain has TRBV20-1 and TRBJ2-3, with 8 bases lining up with TRBD2. The germline V gene encodes CDR1 DFQATT and CDR2 SNEGSKA (reference sequence). The CDR3 contains 15 residues. Trimming at V came to 1 base and at J to 3 bases, leaving 6 bases not matched to a gene.

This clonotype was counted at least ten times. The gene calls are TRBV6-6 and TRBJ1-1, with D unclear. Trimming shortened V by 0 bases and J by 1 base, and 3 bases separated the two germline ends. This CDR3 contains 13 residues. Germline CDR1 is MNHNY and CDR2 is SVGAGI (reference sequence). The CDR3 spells CASSYSRNTEAFF. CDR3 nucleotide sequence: TGTGCCAGCAGTTACTCCAGGAACACTGAAGCTTTCTTT.

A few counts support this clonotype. Here the CDR3 DNA reads TGTGCCACCAGCAGAGAGTGGGGAATTGGCCAGACCCAGTACTTC. It specifies CATSREWGIGQTQYF. This chain joins TRBV15 and TRBJ2-5; no reliable D call. Germline V gives CDR1 LNHNV, CDR2 YYDKDF (reference sequence). The CDR3 covers 15 residues. The V gene lost 0 bases and the J gene lost 6 bases, with 14 bases spanning the gap.

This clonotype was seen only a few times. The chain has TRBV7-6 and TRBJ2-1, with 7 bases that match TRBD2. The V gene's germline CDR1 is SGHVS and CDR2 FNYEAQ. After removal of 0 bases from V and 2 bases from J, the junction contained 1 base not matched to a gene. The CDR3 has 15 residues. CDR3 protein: CASSLAGTTYNEQFF. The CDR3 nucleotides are TGTGCCAGCAGCTTAGCCGGGACTACCTACAATGAGCAGTTCTTC.

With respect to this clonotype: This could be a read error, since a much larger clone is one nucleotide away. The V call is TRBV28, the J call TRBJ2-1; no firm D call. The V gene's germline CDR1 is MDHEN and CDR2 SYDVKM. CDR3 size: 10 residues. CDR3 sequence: CGSSLVEQFF. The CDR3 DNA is TGTGGCAGCAGTTTGGTTGAGCAGTTCTTC.

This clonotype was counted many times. The CDR3, as DNA: TGTGCCAGCAGCTTAGCGTTCGACTACGAGCAGTACTTC. Encoded protein: CASSLAFDYEQYF. The chain recombines TRBV7-9 with TRBJ2-7; no clear D. Between the trimmed V and J ends, which lost 0 bases and 3 bases, there was a span of 6 bases. The germline gives CDR1 SEHNR, CDR2 FQNEAQ (reference sequence). This CDR3 spans 13 amino acids.

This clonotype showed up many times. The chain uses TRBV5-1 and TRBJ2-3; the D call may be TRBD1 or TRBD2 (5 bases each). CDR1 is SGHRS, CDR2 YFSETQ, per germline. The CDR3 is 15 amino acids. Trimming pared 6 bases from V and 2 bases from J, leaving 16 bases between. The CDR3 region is CASTPGTGNTDTQYF. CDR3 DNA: TGCGCCAGCACTCCCGGGACGGGGAACACAGATACGCAGTATTTT.

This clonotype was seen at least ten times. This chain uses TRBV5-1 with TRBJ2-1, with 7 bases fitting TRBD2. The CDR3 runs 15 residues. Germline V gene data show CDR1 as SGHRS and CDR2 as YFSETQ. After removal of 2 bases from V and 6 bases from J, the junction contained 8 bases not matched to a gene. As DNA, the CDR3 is TGCGCCAGCAGCTTTGGACTAGAATTAGGCAATGAGCAGTTCTTC. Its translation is CASSFGLELGNEQFF.

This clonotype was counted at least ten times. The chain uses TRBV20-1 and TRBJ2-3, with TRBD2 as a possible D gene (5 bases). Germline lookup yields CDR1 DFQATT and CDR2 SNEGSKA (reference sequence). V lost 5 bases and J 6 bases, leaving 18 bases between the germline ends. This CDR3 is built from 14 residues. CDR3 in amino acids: CSASERLSDDTQYF. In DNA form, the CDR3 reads TGCAGTGCTTCCGAGCGGTTAAGTGATGATACGCAGTATTTT.

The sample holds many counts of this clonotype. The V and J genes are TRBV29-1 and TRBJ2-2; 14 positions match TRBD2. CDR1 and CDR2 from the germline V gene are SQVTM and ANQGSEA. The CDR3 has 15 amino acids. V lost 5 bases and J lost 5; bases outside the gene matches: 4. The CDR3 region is CSVRTSGRSTGELFF. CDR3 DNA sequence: TGCAGCGTTCGGACTAGCGGGAGGTCAACCGGGGAGCTGTTTTTT.

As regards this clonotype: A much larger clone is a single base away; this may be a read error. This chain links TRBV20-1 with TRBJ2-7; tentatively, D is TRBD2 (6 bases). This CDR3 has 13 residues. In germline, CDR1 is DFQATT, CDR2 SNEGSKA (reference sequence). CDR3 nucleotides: TGCAGTGCTAACCTTTGGAGGGCCTACGAGCAGCACTTC. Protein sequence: CSANLWRAYEQHF.

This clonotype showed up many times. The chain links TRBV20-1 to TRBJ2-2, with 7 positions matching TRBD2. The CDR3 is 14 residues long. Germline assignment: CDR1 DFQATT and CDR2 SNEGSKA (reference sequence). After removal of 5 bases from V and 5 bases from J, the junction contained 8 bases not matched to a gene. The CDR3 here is CSAPSGGGTGELFF. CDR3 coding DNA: TGCAGTGCTCCTAGCGGAGGCGGGACCGGGGAGCTGTTTTTT.

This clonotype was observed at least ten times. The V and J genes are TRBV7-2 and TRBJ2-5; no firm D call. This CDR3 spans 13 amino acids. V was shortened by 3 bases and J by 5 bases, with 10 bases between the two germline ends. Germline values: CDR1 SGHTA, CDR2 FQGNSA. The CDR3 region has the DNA TGTGCCAGCAGCTTGAGTAATCAGGAGACCCAGTACTTC. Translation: CASSLSNQETQYF. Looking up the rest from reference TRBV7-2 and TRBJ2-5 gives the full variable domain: GAGVSQSPSNKVTEKGKDVELRCDPISGHTALYWYRQSLGQGLEFLIYFQGNSAPDKSGLPSDRFSAERTGGSVSTLTIQRTQQEDSAVYLCASSLSNQETQYFGPGTRLLVL.

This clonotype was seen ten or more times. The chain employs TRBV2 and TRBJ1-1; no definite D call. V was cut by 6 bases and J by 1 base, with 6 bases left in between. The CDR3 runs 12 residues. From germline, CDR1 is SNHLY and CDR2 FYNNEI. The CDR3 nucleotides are TGTGCCAGCAGGGTCGAGAACACTGAAGCTTTCTTT. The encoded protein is CASRVENTEAFF. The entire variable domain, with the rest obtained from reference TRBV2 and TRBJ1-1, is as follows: EPEVTQTPSHQVTQMGQEVILRCVPISNHLYFYWYRQILGQKVEFLVSFYNNEISEKSEIFDDQFSVERPDGSNFTLKIRSTKLEDSAMYFCASRVENTEAFFGQGTRLTVV.

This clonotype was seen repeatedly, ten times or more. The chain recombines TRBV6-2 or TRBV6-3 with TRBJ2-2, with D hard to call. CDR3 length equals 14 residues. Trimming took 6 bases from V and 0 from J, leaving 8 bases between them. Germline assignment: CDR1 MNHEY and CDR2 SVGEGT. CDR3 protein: CASSQSANTGELFF. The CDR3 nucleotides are TGTGCCAGCAGCCAAAGCGCGAACACCGGGGAGCTGTTTTTT.

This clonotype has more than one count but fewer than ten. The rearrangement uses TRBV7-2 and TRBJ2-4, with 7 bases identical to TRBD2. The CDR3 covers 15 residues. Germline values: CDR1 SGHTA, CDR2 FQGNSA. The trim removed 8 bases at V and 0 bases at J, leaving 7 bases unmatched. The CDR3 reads CASGGRVAAKNIQYF. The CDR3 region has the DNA TGTGCCAGCGGTGGGAGGGTAGCAGCCAAAAACATTCAGTACTTC.

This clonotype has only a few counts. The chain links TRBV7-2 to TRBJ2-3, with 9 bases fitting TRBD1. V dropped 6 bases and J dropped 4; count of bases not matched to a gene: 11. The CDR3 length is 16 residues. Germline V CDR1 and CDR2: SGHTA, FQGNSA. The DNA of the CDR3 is TGTGCCAGCAGTTTTTCAACAGGGGGCTTGCCAGATACGCAGTATTTT. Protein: CASSFSTGGLPDTQYF.

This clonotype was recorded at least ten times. CDR3 DNA: TGTGCCAGCAGTCGGACAGGGGCCGGGGAGCTGTTTTTT. It codes for CASSRTGAGELFF. This sequence joins TRBV6-4 and TRBJ2-2; 9 bases agree with TRBD1. V lost 5 bases and J lost 6; bases outside the gene matches: 1. This CDR3 is 13 amino acids long. Germline-derived CDR1 and CDR2 are MRHNA and SNTAGT.

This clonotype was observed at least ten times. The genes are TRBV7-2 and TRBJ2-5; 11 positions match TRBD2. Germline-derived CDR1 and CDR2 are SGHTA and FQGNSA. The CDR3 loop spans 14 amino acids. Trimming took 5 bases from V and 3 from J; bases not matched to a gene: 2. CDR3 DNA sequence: TGTGCCAGCAGCCAGGGACTAGCGGAAGAGACCCAGTACTTC. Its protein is CASSQGLAEETQYF.

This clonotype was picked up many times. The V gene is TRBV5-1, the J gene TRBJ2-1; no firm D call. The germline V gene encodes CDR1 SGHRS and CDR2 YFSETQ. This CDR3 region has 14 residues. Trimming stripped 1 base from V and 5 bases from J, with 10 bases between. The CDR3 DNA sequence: TGCGCCAGCAGCTTGACACCCTGGGACAATGAGCAGTTCTTC. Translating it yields CASSLTPWDNEQFF.